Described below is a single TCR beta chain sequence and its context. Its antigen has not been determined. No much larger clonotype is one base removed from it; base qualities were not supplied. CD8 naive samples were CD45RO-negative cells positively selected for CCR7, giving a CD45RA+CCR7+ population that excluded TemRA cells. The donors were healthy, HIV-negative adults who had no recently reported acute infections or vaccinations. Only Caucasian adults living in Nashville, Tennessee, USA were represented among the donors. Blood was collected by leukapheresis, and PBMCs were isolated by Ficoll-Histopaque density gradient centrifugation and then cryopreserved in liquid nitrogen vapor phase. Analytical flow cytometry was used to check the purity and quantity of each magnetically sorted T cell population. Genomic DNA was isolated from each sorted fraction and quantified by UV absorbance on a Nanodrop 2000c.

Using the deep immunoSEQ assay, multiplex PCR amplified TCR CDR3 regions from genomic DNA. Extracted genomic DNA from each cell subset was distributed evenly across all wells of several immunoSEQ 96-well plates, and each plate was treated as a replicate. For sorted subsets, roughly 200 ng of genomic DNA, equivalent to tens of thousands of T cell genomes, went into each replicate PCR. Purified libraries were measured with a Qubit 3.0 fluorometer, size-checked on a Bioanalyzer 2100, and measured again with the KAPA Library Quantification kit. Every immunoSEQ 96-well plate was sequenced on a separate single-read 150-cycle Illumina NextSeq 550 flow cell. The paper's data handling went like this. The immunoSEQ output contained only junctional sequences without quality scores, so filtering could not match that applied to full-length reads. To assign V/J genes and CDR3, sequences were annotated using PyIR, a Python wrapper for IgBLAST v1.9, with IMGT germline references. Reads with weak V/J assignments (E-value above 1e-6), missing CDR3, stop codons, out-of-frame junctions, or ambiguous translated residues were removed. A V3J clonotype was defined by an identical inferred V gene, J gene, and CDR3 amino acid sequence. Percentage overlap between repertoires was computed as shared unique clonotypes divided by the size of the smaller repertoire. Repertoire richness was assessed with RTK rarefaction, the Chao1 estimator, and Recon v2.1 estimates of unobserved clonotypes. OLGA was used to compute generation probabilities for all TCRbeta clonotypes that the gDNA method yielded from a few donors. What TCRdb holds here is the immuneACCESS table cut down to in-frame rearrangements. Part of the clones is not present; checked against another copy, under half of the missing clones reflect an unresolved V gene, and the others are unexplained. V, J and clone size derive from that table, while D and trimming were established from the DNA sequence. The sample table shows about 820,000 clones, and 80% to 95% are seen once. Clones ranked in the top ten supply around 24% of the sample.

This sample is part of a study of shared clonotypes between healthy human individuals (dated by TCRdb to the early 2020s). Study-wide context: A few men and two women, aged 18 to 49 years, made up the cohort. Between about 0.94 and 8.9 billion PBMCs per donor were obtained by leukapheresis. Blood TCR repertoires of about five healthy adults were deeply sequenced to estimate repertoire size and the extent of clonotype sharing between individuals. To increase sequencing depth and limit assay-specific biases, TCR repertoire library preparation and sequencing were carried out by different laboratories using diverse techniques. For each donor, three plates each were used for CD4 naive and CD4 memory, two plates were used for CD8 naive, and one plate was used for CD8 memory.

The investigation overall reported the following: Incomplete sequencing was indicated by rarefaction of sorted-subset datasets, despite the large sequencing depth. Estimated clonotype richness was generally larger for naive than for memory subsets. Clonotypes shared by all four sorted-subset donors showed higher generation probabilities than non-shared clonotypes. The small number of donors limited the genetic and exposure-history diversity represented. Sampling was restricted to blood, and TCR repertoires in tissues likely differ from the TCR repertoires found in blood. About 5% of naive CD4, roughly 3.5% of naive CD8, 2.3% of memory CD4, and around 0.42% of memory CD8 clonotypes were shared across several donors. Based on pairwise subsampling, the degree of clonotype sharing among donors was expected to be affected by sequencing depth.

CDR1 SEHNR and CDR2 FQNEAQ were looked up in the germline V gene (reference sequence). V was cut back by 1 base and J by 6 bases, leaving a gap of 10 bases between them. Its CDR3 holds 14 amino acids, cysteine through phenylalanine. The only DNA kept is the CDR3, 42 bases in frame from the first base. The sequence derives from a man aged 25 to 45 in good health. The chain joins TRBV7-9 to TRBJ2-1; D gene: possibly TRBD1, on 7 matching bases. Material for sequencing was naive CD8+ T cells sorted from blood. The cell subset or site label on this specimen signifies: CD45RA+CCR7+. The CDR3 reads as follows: CASSLVQGGNEQFF. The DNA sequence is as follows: TGTGCCAGCAGCTTAGTTCAGGGGGGCAATGAGCAGTTCTTC. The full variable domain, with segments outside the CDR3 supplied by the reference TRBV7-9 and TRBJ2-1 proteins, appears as DTGVSQNPRHKITKRGQNVTFRCDPISEHNRLYWYRQTLGQGPEFLTYFQNEAQLEKSRLLSDRFSAERPKGSFSTLEIQRTEQGDSAMYLCASSLVQGGNEQFFGPGTRLTVL.